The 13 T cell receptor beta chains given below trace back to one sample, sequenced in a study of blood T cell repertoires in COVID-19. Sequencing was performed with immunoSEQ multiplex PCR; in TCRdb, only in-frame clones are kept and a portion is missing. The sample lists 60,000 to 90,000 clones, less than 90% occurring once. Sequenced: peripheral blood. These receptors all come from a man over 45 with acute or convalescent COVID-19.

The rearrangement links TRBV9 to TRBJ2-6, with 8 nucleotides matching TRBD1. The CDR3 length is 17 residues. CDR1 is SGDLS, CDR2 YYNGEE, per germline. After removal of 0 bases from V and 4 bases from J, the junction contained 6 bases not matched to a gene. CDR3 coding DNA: TGTGCCAGCAGCGTAGCCGACAGGGGAGCAGGGGCCAACGTCCTGACTTTC. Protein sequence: CASSVADRGAGANVLTF. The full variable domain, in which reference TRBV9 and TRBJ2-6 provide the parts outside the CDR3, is DSGVTQTPKHLITATGQRVTLRCSPRSGDLSVYWYQQSLDQGLQFLIQYYNGEERAKGNILERFSAQQFPDLHSELNLSSLELGDSALYFCASSVADRGAGANVLTFGAGSRLTVL.

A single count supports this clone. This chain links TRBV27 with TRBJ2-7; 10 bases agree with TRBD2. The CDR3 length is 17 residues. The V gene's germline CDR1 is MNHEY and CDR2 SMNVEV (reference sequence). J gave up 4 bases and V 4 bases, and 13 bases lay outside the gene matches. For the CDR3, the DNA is TGTGCCAGCAGTTCCCCCAGTACTAGCGGGACAGTATACGAGCAGTACTTC. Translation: CASSSPSTSGTVYEQYF.

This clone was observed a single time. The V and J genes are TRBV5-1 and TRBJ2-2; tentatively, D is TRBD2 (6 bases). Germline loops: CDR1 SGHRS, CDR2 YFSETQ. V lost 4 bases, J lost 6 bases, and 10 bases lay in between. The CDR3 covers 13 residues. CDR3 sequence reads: CASSIREPGELFF. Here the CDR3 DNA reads TGCGCCAGCAGCATCCGGGAGCCCGGGGAGCTGTTTTTT.

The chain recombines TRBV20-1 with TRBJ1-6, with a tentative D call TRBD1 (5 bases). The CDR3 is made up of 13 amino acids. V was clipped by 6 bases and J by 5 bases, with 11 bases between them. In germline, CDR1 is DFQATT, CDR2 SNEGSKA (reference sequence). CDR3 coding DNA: TGCAGTGCCAGTGTGGGGCATAATTCACCCCTCCACTTT. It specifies CSASVGHNSPLHF.

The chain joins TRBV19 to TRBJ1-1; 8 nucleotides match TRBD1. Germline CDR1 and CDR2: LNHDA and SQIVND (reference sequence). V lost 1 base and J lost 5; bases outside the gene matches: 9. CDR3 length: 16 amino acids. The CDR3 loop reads CASSIGPRGRGTEAFF. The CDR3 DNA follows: TGTGCCAGTAGTATAGGCCCCAGGGGGCGAGGGACTGAAGCTTTCTTT.

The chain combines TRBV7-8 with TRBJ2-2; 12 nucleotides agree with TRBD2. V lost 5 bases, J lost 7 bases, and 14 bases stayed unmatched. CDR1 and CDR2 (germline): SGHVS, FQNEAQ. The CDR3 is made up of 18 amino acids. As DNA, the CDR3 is TGTGCCAGCAGCCGGAAGAAGACTAGCGGGGGCGCGCGCGGGGAGCTGTTTTTT. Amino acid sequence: CASSRKKTSGGARGELFF.

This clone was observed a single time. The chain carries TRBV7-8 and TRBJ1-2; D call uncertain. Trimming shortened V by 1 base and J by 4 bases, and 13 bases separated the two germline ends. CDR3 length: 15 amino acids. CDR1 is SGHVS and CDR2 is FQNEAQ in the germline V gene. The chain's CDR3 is CASSLVYGAGYGYTF. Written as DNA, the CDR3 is TGTGCCAGCAGCTTAGTGTACGGTGCAGGCTATGGCTACACCTTC.

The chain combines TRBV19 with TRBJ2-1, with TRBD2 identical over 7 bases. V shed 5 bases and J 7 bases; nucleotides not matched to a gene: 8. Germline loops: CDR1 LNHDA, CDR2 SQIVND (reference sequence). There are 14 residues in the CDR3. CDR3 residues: CASSLWEGGNEQFF. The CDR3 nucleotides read TGTGCCAGTAGTCTGTGGGAGGGTGGGAATGAGCAGTTCTTC.

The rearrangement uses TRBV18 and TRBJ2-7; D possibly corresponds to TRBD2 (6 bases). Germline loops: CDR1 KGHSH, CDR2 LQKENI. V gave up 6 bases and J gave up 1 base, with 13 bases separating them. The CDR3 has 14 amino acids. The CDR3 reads CASSAGSWSYEQYF. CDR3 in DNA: TGTGCCAGCTCGGCCGGGAGTTGGTCCTACGAGCAGTACTTC.

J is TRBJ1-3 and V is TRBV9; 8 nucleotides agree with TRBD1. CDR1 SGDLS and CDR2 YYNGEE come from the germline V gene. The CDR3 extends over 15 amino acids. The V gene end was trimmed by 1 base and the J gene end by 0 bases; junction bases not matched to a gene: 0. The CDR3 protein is CASSVQGASGNTIYF. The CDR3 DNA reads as TGTGCCAGCAGCGTACAGGGGGCCTCTGGAAACACCATATATTTT.

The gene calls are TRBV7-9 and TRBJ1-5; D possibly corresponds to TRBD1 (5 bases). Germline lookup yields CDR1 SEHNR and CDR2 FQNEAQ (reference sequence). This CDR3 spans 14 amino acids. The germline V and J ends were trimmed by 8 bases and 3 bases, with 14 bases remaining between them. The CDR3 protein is CASGSGTDNQPQHF. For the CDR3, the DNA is TGTGCCAGCGGAAGTGGGACTGACAATCAGCCCCAGCATTTT.

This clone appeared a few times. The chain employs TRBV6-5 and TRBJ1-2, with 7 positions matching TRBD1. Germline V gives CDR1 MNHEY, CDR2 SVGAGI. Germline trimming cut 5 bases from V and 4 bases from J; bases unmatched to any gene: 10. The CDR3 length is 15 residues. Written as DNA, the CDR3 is TGTGCCAGCAGTCGCACTCCGGGACAGTCCTATGGCTACACCTTC. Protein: CASSRTPGQSYGYTF.

The CDR3 here is CARSLRGQHYGYTF. The DNA of the CDR3 is TGTGCCAGAAGCTTGCGGGGACAGCACTATGGCTACACCTTC. The chain links TRBV5-3 to TRBJ1-2; 7 nucleotides agree with TRBD1. TRBV5-3 is flagged as an ORF with uncertain function. The CDR3 runs to 14 residues. J was trimmed by 3 bases and V by 1 base; bases with no gene match: 3.